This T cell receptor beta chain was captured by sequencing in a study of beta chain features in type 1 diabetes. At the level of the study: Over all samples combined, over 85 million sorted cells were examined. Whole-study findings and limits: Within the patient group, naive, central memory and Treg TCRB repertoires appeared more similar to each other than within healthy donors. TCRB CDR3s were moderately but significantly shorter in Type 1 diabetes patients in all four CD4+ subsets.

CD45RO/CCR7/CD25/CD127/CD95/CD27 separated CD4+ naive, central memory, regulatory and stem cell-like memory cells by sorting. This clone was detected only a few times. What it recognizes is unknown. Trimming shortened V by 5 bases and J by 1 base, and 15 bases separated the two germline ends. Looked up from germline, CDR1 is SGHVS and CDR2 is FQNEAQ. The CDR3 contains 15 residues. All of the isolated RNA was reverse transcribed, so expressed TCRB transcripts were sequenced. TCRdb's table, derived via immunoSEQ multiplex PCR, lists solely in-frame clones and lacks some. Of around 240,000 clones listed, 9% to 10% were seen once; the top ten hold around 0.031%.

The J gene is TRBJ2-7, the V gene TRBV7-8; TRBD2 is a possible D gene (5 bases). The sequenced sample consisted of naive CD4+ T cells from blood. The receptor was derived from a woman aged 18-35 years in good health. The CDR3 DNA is TGTGCCAGCAGCCAAAATAGGGAGTATTCCTACGAGCAGTACTTC. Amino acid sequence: CASSQNREYSYEQYF.